This is a list of T cell receptor beta chains from one sample in a study of T-cell reconstitution after alpha-beta-depleted transplantation in children. TCRdb used MiXCR to reprocess the PCR reads, holding one entry per CDR3 protein. Of fewer than 350,000 distinct CDR3 sequences listed, 11% are singletons. The sample in question was peripheral blood, obtained 180 days after TCRalphabeta/CD19-depleted stem cell transplant. All receptors come from a male patient between 2 and 10 years old who had a stem cell transplant for chronic granulomatous disease, so the T cells may come from the graft donor. Each CDR3 is given with its conserved first and last residue. Each record gives: V gene, D gene, clone size, J gene, CDR3 protein, CDR3 DNA. The D gene is left open where the match is weak. Clone size, where shown, is once, few, many, or a class for clones that have expanded.

TRBV12-3/TRBV12-4,TRBD2,many,TRBJ2-3,CASSTSGGTTDTQYF,TGTGCCAGCAGTACTAGCGGAGGGACCACAGATACGCAGTATTTT
TRBV20-1,TRBD2,many,TRBJ2-3,CSASGGRAGDTQYF,TGCAGTGCTAGTGGCGGGAGGGCCGGAGATACGCAGTATTTT
TRBV29-1,TRBD1,many,TRBJ1-1,CSVLVPGQGWDTEAFF,TGCAGCGTGCTAGTCCCGGGACAGGGCTGGGACACTGAAGCTTTCTTT
TRBV19,-,few,TRBJ1-2,CASSNGEGYGYTF,TGTGCCAGTAGCAACGGGGAGGGGTATGGCTACACCTTC
TRBV20-1,-,few,TRBJ2-6,CSALLASGANVLTF,TGCAGTGCTTTACTTGCGTCTGGGGCCAACGTCCTGACTTTC
TRBV5-1,TRBD1,many,TRBJ2-3,CASSLAQGADTQYF,TGCGCCAGCAGCTTGGCGCAGGGGGCGGATACGCAGTATTTT
TRBV5-1,TRBD1,many,TRBJ2-2,CASSLQGARIGELFF,TGCGCCAGCAGCTTGCAGGGGGCTCGTATCGGGGAGCTGTTTTTT
TRBV7-2,-,many,TRBJ2-7,CASSARLVHEQYF,TGTGCCAGCAGCGCTCGACTAGTCCACGAGCAGTACTTC
TRBV7-3,TRBD2,many,TRBJ2-1,CASSLTGSGGAREQFF,TGTGCCAGCAGCTTAACGGGTAGCGGGGGGGCCCGGGAGCAGTTCTTC
TRBV7-9,-,medium-sized,TRBJ1-4,CASSYPAKGGATLGEKLFF,TGTGCCAGCAGCTACCCAGCTAAGGGCGGCGCGACCCTAGGGGAAAAACTGTTTTTT
TRBV7-3,TRBD2,many,TRBJ2-1,CASSLLLAGGYNEQFF,TGTGCCAGCAGCTTATTACTAGCGGGGGGATACAATGAGCAGTTCTTC
TRBV7-9,-,many,TRBJ2-1,CASSPGHGNEQFF,TGTGCCAGCAGCCCAGGGCATGGCAATGAGCAGTTCTTC
TRBV6-1,-,-,TRBJ2-6,CASSSPPGSAKGGANVLTF,TGTGCCAGCAGTAGTCCTCCGGGCTCCGCAAAGGGTGGGGCCAACGTCCTGACTTTC
TRBV5-1,-,many,TRBJ2-3,CASSLGEFSTDTQYF,TGCGCCAGCAGCTTGGGGGAGTTCAGCACAGATACGCAGTATTTT
TRBV12-3/TRBV12-4,-,many,TRBJ2-5,CASNLTPQETQYF,TGTGCCAGCAACCTAACACCCCAAGAGACCCAGTACTTC
TRBV9,-,many,TRBJ2-7,CASSVEQGSEQYF,TGTGCCAGCAGCGTAGAACAGGGAAGCGAGCAGTACTTC
TRBV18,TRBD1,few,TRBJ1-6,CASSPLPGQGFSSYNSPLHF,TGTGCCAGCTCACCGCTCCCGGGACAGGGGTTCAGCTCCTATAATTCACCCCTCCACTTT
TRBV5-1,-,many,TRBJ2-5,CASSSHVQPPGETQYF,TGCGCCAGCAGCTCGCATGTACAGCCCCCCGGAGAGACCCAGTACTTC
TRBV7-6,-,many,TRBJ2-3,CASSLGGRKHTDTQYF,TGTGCCAGCAGCTTAGGGGGGAGGAAACACACAGATACGCAGTATTTT
TRBV10-3,TRBD1,many,TRBJ2-3,CAISETGTGPPQDTQYF,TGTGCCATCAGTGAGACCGGGACAGGGCCCCCGCAGGATACGCAGTATTTT
TRBV7-2,-,many,TRBJ2-5,CASSLGSPQETQYF,TGTGCCAGCAGCTTAGGATCTCCTCAAGAGACCCAGTACTTC
TRBV5-4,-,-,TRBJ1-1,CASSLGGFFLNTEAFF,TGTGCCAGCAGCTTGGGGGGGTTCTTTCTGAACACTGAAGCTTTCTTT
TRBV2,-,many,TRBJ1-2,CASTKFIGNGYTF,TGTGCCAGCACCAAATTCATCGGAAATGGCTACACCTTC